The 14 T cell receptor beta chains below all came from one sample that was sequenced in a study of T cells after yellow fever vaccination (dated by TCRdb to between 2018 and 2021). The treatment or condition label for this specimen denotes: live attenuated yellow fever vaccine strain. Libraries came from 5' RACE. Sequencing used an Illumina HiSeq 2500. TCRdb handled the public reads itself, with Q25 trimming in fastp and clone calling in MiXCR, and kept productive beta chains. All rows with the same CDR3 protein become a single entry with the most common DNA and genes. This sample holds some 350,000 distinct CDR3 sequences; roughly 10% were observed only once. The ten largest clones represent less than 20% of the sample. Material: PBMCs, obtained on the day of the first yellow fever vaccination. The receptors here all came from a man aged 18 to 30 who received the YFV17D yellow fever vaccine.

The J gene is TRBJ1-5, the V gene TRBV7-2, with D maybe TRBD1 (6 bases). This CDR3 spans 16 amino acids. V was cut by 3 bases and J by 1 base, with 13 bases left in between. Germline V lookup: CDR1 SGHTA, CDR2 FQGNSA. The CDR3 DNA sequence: TGTGCCAGCAGCTTGGAGGGGGGTAGGAGCAATCAGCCCCAGCATTTT. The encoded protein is CASSLEGGRSNQPQHF.

The CDR3 is CASSLSMGQEGYTF. DNA for the CDR3: TGTGCCAGCAGTTTATCTATGGGACAGGAGGGCTACACCTTC. The V call is TRBV28, the J call TRBJ1-2; TRBD1 aligns across 8 bases. CDR1 is MDHEN, CDR2 SYDVKM, per germline. The ends lost 1 base at V and 8 bases at J; junction bases unmatched: 6. CDR3 size: 14 residues.

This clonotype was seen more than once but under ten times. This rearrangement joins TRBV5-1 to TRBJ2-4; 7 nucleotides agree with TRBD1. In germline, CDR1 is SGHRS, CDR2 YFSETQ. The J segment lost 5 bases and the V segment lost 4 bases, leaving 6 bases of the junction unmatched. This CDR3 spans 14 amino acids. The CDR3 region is CASSVDRAENIQYF. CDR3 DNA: TGCGCCAGCAGCGTTGACAGGGCAGAAAACATTCAGTACTTC.

Written as DNA, the CDR3 is TGTGCCAGCAGTTACCGGGACACCCCTAACTATGGCTACACCTTC. Translating gives CASSYRDTPNYGYTF. This chain uses TRBV12-3 or TRBV12-4 with TRBJ1-2, with D perhaps matching TRBD1 (6 bases). The CDR3 contains 15 residues. V was pared by 4 bases and J by 0 bases, with 12 bases between.

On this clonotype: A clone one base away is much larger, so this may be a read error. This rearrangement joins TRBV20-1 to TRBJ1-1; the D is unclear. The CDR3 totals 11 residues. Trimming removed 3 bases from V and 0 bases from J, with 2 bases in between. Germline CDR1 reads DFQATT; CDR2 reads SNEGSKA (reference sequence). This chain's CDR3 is CSARMNTEAFF. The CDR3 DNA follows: TGCAGTGCTAGGATGAACACTGAAGCTTTCTTT.

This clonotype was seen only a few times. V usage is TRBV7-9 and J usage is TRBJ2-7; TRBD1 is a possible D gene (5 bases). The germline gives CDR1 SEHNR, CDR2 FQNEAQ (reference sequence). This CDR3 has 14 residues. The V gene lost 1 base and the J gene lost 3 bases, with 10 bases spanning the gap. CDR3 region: CASSLDRQSYEQYV. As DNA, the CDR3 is TGTGCCAGCAGCTTAGACCGACAGAGCTACGAGCAGTACGTC.

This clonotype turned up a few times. The CDR3 here is CASSIAGVDTQYF. The DNA for the CDR3 is TGTGCCAGCTCGATCGCAGGGGTAGATACGCAGTATTTT. V and J are TRBV18 and TRBJ2-3, with a weak D call TRBD1 (6 bases). Trimming pared 6 bases from V and 5 bases from J, leaving 12 bases between. CDR3 size: 13 residues. Germline lookup yields CDR1 KGHSH and CDR2 LQKENI.

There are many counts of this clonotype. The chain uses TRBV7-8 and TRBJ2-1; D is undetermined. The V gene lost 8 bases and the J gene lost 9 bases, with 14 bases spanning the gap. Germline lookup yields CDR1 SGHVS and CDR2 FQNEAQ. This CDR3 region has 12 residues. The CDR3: CASSAHVGEQFF. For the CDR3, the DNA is TGTGCCAGCTCAGCACACGTCGGTGAGCAGTTCTTC.

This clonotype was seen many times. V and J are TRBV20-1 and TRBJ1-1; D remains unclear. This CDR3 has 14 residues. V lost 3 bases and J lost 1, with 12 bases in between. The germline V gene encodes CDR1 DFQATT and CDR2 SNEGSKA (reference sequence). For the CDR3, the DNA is TGCAGTGCTAGCTCCTCGGGCCGGAACACTGAAGCTTTCTTT. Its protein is CSASSSGRNTEAFF.

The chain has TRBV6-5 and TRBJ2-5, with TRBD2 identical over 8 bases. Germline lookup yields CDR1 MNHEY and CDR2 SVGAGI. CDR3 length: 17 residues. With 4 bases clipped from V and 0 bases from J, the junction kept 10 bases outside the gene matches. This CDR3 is CASSSTGGGPHQETQYF. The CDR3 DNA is TGTGCCAGCAGTTCTACGGGGGGGGGCCCCCACCAAGAGACCCAGTACTTC.

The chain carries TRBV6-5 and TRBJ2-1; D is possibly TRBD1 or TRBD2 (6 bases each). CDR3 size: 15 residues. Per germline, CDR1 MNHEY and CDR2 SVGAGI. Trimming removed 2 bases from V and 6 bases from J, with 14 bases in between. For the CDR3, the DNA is TGTGCCAGCAGTTACGGGTGGGGGGCCCTCAATGAGCAGTTCTTC. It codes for CASSYGWGALNEQFF.

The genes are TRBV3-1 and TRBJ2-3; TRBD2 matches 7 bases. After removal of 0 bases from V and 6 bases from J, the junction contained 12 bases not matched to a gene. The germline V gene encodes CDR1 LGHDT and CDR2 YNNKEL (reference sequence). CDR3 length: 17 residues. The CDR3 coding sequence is TGTGCCAGCAGCCAAGAATCTGGGGACTACCTTCCGGATACGCAGTATTTT. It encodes CASSQESGDYLPDTQYF.

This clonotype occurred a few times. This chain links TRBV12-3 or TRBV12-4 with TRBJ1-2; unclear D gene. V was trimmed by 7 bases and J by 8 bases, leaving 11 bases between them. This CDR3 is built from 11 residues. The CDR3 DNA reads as TGTGCCAGCACTCGCAGTGGAGGCTACACCTTC. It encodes CASTRSGGYTF.

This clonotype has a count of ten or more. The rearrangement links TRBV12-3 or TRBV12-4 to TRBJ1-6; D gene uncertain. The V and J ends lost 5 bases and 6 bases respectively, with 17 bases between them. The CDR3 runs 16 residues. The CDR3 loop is CASSLKIGTFNSPLHF. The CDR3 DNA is TGTGCCAGCAGTCTTAAAATAGGAACCTTTAATTCACCCCTCCACTTT.